One sample yielded the 5 T cell receptor beta chains listed below, sequenced in a study of cytomegalovirus exposure and HLA in healthy donors. Primers: 60 Vbeta forward and 13 Jbeta reverse. Sequencing used immunoSEQ multiplex PCR; TCRdb keeps in-frame clones, though not all of them. The data hold more than 50,000 clones, with 70% observed a single time. Sequences were obtained from PBMCs. The receptors shown here come from an older woman in good health and CMV-seropositive.

The chain links TRBV5-1 to TRBJ2-1; 11 bases align to TRBD2. The V gene end was trimmed by 7 bases and the J gene end by 6 bases; junction bases not matched to a gene: 9. Looked up from germline, CDR1 is SGHRS and CDR2 is YFSETQ. The CDR3 totals 15 residues. CDR3 region: CASRLVAGGPNEQFF. The CDR3, as DNA: TGCGCCAGCCGTCTCGTAGCGGGGGGGCCCAATGAGCAGTTCTTC.

The chain is built from TRBV7-9 and TRBJ2-3, with 7 bases that match TRBD1. The CDR3 length is 15 residues. CDR1 is SEHNR and CDR2 is FQNEAQ in the germline V gene (reference sequence). J gave up 2 bases and V 6 bases, and 8 bases lay outside the gene matches. CDR3 nucleotide sequence: TGTGCCAGCAGAGGACAGGAGCCAATCACAGATACGCAGTATTTT. Amino acids: CASRGQEPITDTQYF.

The CDR3, as DNA: TGTGCCAGCAGCTCTCCGGACAGGGCCGGGGGCTACACCTTC. Its protein product is CASSSPDRAGGYTF. J is TRBJ1-2 and V is TRBV11-1; 8 bases map to TRBD1. The CDR3 is 14 amino acids. CDR1 is SGHAT, CDR2 FQDESV, per germline (reference sequence). The V segment lost 4 bases and the J segment 8 bases; nucleotides outside the gene matches: 9.

The chain uses TRBV5-1 and TRBJ2-1, with TRBD1 as a possible D gene (6 bases). This CDR3 spans 14 amino acids. V shed 0 bases and J shed 8 bases, with 12 bases lying between them. Germline loops: CDR1 SGHRS, CDR2 YFSETQ. The CDR3 DNA reads as TGCGCCAGCAGCTTGGAACAGGGCGGCGATGAGCAGTTCTTC. Protein product: CASSLEQGGDEQFF.

Notes on this clone: The junction and the germline gene differ at one end; a read error may be behind it. J is TRBJ2-3 and V is TRBV10-3, with TRBD2 matching 13 bases. Germline CDR1 and CDR2: ENHRY and SYGVKD. The CDR3 loop spans 16 amino acids. The CDR3 is CAINEGLAGTTDTQYF. For the CDR3, the DNA is TGTGCCATCAATGAGGGACTAGCGGGGACTACAGATACGCAGTATTTT.